Presented here are 29 T cell receptor beta chains from one specimen sequenced in a study of T cells in localized non-small cell lung cancer. The method was immunoSEQ multiplex PCR; TCRdb's version includes in-frame clones alone and lacks a portion of them. The data hold more than 1,500 clones, with more than 25% observed a single time. Sample: normal lung tissue next to the tumor, taken before any cancer treatment. The receptors derive from a male donor older than 55 with stage II squamous cell lung carcinoma.

This chain uses TRBV11-1 with TRBJ2-7; 8 bases line up with TRBD1. J gave up 1 base and V 5 bases, and 4 bases lay outside the gene matches. Germline V gene lookup returns CDR1 SGHAT and CDR2 FQDESV (reference sequence). The CDR3 runs to 14 residues. CDR3: CASSAQGASYEQYF. The CDR3 DNA is TGTGCCAGCAGCGCCCAGGGGGCGTCCTACGAGCAGTACTTC.

The CDR3 loop reads CASRGSRFDEQFF. CDR3 coding DNA: TGTGCCAGCAGGGGGTCCAGGTTCGATGAGCAGTTCTTC. The V gene is TRBV9, the J gene TRBJ2-1; D is uncertain. CDR1 and CDR2 (germline): SGDLS, YYNGEE. The CDR3 sequence is 13 residues long. Trimming cost V 5 bases and J 8 bases, with 14 bases left between them.

This clone rates as medium-sized. The V gene is TRBV9, the J gene TRBJ1-3; the match to TRBD1 covers 10 bases. Germline V gives CDR1 SGDLS, CDR2 YYNGEE. Germline trimming cut 2 bases from V and 0 bases from J; bases unmatched to any gene: 8. The CDR3 covers 18 residues. The CDR3 DNA is TGTGCCAGCAGCGTCTCTGTGGGGACAGGGGCCTCTGGAAACACCATATATTTT. Translated: CASSVSVGTGASGNTIYF.

The chain recombines TRBV29-1 with TRBJ2-5; 9 positions match TRBD1. The CDR3 length is 15 residues. In germline, CDR1 is SQVTM, CDR2 ANQGSEA. Trimming at V came to 2 bases and at J to 5 bases, leaving 9 bases not matched to a gene. CDR3 amino acids: CSVEPAQGARETQYF. As DNA, the CDR3 is TGCAGCGTTGAACCCGCACAGGGGGCTAGGGAGACCCAGTACTTC.

By share, this clone ranks as large. This CDR3 reads CASSPSGTGAYEQYF. The CDR3 DNA reads TGTGCCAGCAGCCCATCCGGGACAGGGGCCTACGAGCAGTACTTC. The chain joins TRBV11-3 to TRBJ2-7; 10 bases are a match to TRBD1. Germline CDR1 SGHNT, CDR2 YENEEA. The CDR3 runs 15 residues. V was clipped by 5 bases and J by 2 bases; unmatched bases: 6.

In its sample, this clone was seen a few times. This chain connects TRBV11-3 to TRBJ2-1; perhaps TRBD2 as D (6 bases). The CDR3 is 14 amino acids. Trimming left V 4 bases short and J 7 bases short, with 14 bases between. Germline CDR1 and CDR2: SGHNT and YENEEA. In DNA form, the CDR3 reads TGTGCCAGCAGCTCGACTAGAATCGGTAATGAGCAGTTCTTC. Translated, it gives CASSSTRIGNEQFF.

The genes are TRBV28 and TRBJ1-3; D possibly corresponds to TRBD1 (6 bases). The V gene's germline CDR1 is MDHEN and CDR2 SYDVKM. The CDR3 has 15 amino acids. V was clipped by 7 bases and J by 2 bases, with 15 bases between them. The CDR3 loop is CASNGGRRTGNTIYF. As DNA, the CDR3 is TGTGCCAGCAATGGGGGGCGCCGAACTGGAAACACCATATATTTT.

The table lists this clone with a few counts. The chain joins TRBV23-1 to TRBJ1-6, with 9 bases lining up with TRBD1. TRBV23-1 is flagged as an ORF with uncertain function. The trim removed 6 bases at V and 5 bases at J, leaving 8 bases unmatched. This CDR3 has 16 residues. The CDR3: CASSLDGQGNNSPLHF. CDR3 in DNA: TGCGCCAGCAGCTTGGACGGACAGGGGAATAATTCACCCCTCCACTTT.

There are a few counts of this clone. The chain uses TRBV19 and TRBJ2-3; D assignment may be TRBD1 or TRBD2 (5 bases each). Trimming left V 6 bases short and J 2 bases short, with 15 bases between. CDR1 is LNHDA and CDR2 is SQIVND in the germline V gene (reference sequence). CDR3 length: 15 residues. The CDR3 DNA reads as TGTGCCAGTAGGGTCCGGGGCCCTACCACAGATACGCAGTATTTT. This encodes CASRVRGPTTDTQYF.

The chain links TRBV6-8 to TRBJ1-1; D not resolved. Germline CDR1 is MNHGY and CDR2 is SAAAGT. The CDR3 length is 12 residues. The V end lost 8 bases, the J end lost 4 bases, and 11 bases lay between the germline ends. The CDR3 coding sequence is TGTGCCAGCGTCGTTTCGGGCACTGAAGCTTTCTTT. Its protein is CASVVSGTEAFF.

The rearrangement uses TRBV23-1 and TRBJ2-7; no clear D. TRBV23-1 is placed among ORFs of uncertain function. This CDR3 spans 17 amino acids. V was cut by 6 bases and J by 0 bases, with 21 bases left in between. CDR3 residues: CASSQDFVTPDSYEQYF. In nucleotides, the CDR3 is TGCGCCAGCAGCCAAGATTTTGTAACGCCCGACTCCTACGAGCAGTACTTC.

The chain couples TRBV9 to TRBJ1-1; TRBD1 is a possible D gene (5 bases). This CDR3 is 14 amino acids long. V lost 5 bases and J 2 bases, leaving 13 bases between the germline ends. Germline V gene sequence: CDR1 SGDLS, CDR2 YYNGEE. This CDR3 reads CASSAQAVNTEAFF. DNA for the CDR3: TGTGCCAGCAGTGCACAGGCCGTTAACACTGAAGCTTTCTTT.

The chain has TRBV19 and TRBJ1-2, with D hard to call. Germline lookup yields CDR1 LNHDA and CDR2 SQIVND (reference sequence). The V end lost 5 bases, the J end lost 5 bases, and 12 bases lay between the germline ends. This CDR3 has 13 residues. CDR3 sequence reads: CASSPLVHYGYTF. CDR3 nucleotides: TGTGCCAGTAGTCCCCTCGTACATTATGGCTACACCTTC. Together with reference TRBV19 and TRBJ1-2, the CDR3 gives the full variable domain: DGGITQSPKYLFRKEGQNVTLSCEQNLNHDAMYWYRQDPGQGLRLIYYSQIVNDFQKGDIAEGYSVSREKKESFPLTVTSAQKNPTAFYLCASSPLVHYGYTFGSGTRLTVV.

This clone is labeled medium-sized. The V call is TRBV6-8, the J call TRBJ2-7; weak D call: TRBD2 (6 bases). Trimming shortened V by 10 bases and J by 0 bases, and 13 bases separated the two germline ends. The length of the CDR3 is 13 residues. The germline CDR1 and CDR2 sequences are MNHGY and SAAAGT. CDR3 nucleotides: TGTGCCACCCAACGGGGGTCCTCCTACGAGCAGTACTTC. It specifies CATQRGSSYEQYF.

This clone was found a few times. The chain combines TRBV28 with TRBJ2-1; D not resolved. CDR3 length: 12 residues. Trimming took off 3 bases at V and 2 bases at J, with 2 bases between the two ends. Germline V gene lookup returns CDR1 MDHEN and CDR2 SYDVKM. The CDR3 sequence: CASSFAYNEQFF. The CDR3 bases are TGTGCCAGCAGTTTCGCCTACAATGAGCAGTTCTTC.

This clone qualifies as medium-sized (0.01 to 0.1%). The chain joins TRBV6-8 to TRBJ1-3; D not resolved. Germline lookup yields CDR1 MNHGY and CDR2 SAAAGT. The CDR3 is made up of 14 amino acids. The V end was cut by 4 bases, the J end by 2 bases, with 9 bases between. CDR3 amino acids: CASSLGNPGNTIYF. The CDR3 nucleotides read TGTGCCAGCAGTTTGGGGAACCCTGGAAACACCATATATTTT.

This chain uses TRBV6-8 with TRBJ2-1, with 10 bases matching TRBD2. J gave up 7 bases and V 6 bases, and 9 bases lay outside the gene matches. The CDR3 has 15 residues. Germline CDR1 MNHGY, CDR2 SAAAGT. As DNA, the CDR3 is TGTGCCAGCAGCCCTACTAGCGGGGAGTATAATGAGCAGTTCTTC. Translation gives CASSPTSGEYNEQFF.

The gene calls are TRBV28 and TRBJ2-1; tentative D call: TRBD2 (5 bases). V lost 4 bases, J lost 9 bases, and 13 bases lay in between. Germline CDR1 and CDR2: MDHEN and SYDVKM. This CDR3 is 13 amino acids long. As DNA, the CDR3 is TGTGCCAGCAGTTCCGGGCCCCGGGGTGAGCAGTTCTTC. It specifies CASSSGPRGEQFF.

This clone qualifies as large. This rearrangement joins TRBV29-1 to TRBJ2-3; 8 nucleotides align to TRBD1. There are 14 residues in the CDR3. With 4 bases clipped from V and 6 bases from J, the junction kept 9 bases outside the gene matches. The germline V gene encodes CDR1 SQVTM and CDR2 ANQGSEA. Here the CDR3 reads CSVASTGVTDTQYF. The CDR3 DNA follows: TGCAGCGTTGCGTCGACAGGGGTCACGGATACGCAGTATTTT.

This clone is judged medium-sized. The chain carries TRBV11-3 and TRBJ2-3; D possibly corresponds to TRBD1 (6 bases). Germline V gives CDR1 SGHNT, CDR2 YENEEA. The CDR3 runs to 14 residues. Trimming pared 4 bases from V and 1 base from J, leaving 9 bases between. CDR3 sequence: CASSSGGGTDTQYF. For the CDR3, the DNA is TGTGCCAGCAGCTCTGGGGGCGGCACAGATACGCAGTATTTT.

This chain connects TRBV11-3 to TRBJ2-5; TRBD1 matches at 7 bases. Per the germline V gene, CDR1 is SGHNT and CDR2 is YENEEA. This CDR3 has 14 amino acids. The trim removed 5 bases at V and 2 bases at J, leaving 5 bases unmatched. The CDR3 region is CASSPTGLQETQYF. The CDR3 DNA sequence: TGTGCCAGCAGCCCGACAGGGCTTCAAGAGACCCAGTACTTC.

This clone is medium-sized (0.01 to 0.1%) by share. This chain joins TRBV9 and TRBJ2-3, with D unresolved. Trimming cost V 7 bases and J 3 bases, with 15 bases left between them. CDR3 length: 14 amino acids. CDR1 and CDR2 (germline): SGDLS, YYNGEE. The CDR3 loop reads CASVGPLLTDTQYF. The CDR3 DNA reads TGTGCCAGCGTTGGCCCCCTCCTAACAGATACGCAGTATTTT.

This CDR3 reads CASSEASGSPDTQYF. Written as DNA, the CDR3 is TGTGCCAGCAGTGAAGCTAGCGGGAGTCCAGATACGCAGTATTTT. The chain links TRBV6-7 to TRBJ2-3, with 10 nucleotides matching TRBD2. TRBV6-7 is labeled an ORF, and its function is uncertain. CDR3 size: 15 residues. J gave up 4 bases and V 5 bases, and 6 bases lay outside the gene matches.

The rearrangement joins TRBV29-1 to TRBJ2-1; D gene ambiguous. The CDR3 spans 13 residues. In germline, CDR1 is SQVTM, CDR2 ANQGSEA. Between the trimmed V and J ends, which lost 6 bases and 5 bases, there was a span of 14 bases. This CDR3 reads CSVVEPRNNEQFF. In nucleotides, the CDR3 is TGCAGCGTCGTGGAGCCTAGAAACAATGAGCAGTTCTTC.

The V and J genes are TRBV6-8 and TRBJ1-5; 11 bases map to TRBD1. Per germline, CDR1 MNHGY and CDR2 SAAAGT. V lost 3 bases, J lost 4 bases, and 5 bases stayed unmatched. The CDR3 has 16 residues. The CDR3: CASSYMGTGGNQPQHF. The CDR3 nucleotides read TGTGCCAGCAGTTATATGGGGACAGGGGGAAATCAGCCCCAGCATTTT.

This clone showed up just a few times. CDR3 residues: CASSPTSVRNTEAFF. The CDR3 nucleotides read TGTGCCAGCTCACCGACATCGGTAAGAAACACTGAAGCTTTCTTT. The genes are TRBV18 and TRBJ1-1; D gene uncertain. The length of the CDR3 is 15 residues. V lost 3 bases and J lost 2, with 13 bases in between. CDR1 and CDR2 (germline): KGHSH, LQKENI.

This clone showed up just a few times. The chain links TRBV18 to TRBJ2-6; possible D gene TRBD2, 6 bases. The CDR3 covers 15 residues. CDR1 is KGHSH, CDR2 LQKENI, per germline. V lost 7 bases, J lost 4 bases, and 14 bases lay in between. For the CDR3, the DNA is TGTGCCAGCTTCCGCGGGGACGGAGGGGCCAACGTCCTGACTTTC. Translation: CASFRGDGGANVLTF.

The chain employs TRBV6-8 and TRBJ1-1; 9 bases fit TRBD1. After removal of 7 bases from V and 3 bases from J, the junction contained 6 bases not matched to a gene. Germline V CDR1 and CDR2: MNHGY, SAAAGT. CDR3 length: 14 residues. The CDR3 DNA reads as TGTGCCAGCACCGAAGACAGGGGGGACACTGAAGCTTTCTTT. Residues: CASTEDRGDTEAFF.

This clone occurred a few times. This chain joins TRBV9 and TRBJ1-2; D uncertain. This CDR3 spans 13 amino acids. The V end was cut by 5 bases, the J end by 6 bases, with 14 bases between. Germline CDR1 and CDR2: SGDLS and YYNGEE. This CDR3 reads CASSELGVDGYTF. For the CDR3, the DNA is TGTGCCAGCAGTGAACTGGGAGTCGATGGCTACACCTTC.